Described below is a single T cell receptor (beta chain) sequence and its context. As yet, its antigen is unknown. Indicated treatment: approximately nine-day PBMC culture with coronavirus spike peptide pools or control peptides (ViraFEST assay). The entry originates in a study of vaccination and CD4 T cells after COVID-19. V dropped 7 bases and J dropped 5 bases, with 14 bases sitting between them. Germline assignment: CDR1 SGHVS and CDR2 FQNEAQ. The CDR3 spans 13 residues. With the Oncomine TCR Beta short-read assay, DNA from cultured CD4+ T cells was sequenced. Each CDR3 protein is one row after TCRdb ran MiXCR on the PCR reads. Of 13,000 or so distinct CDR3 sequences listed, 25% to 30% were seen once; the top ten hold just over 8%. Overall study findings and caveats: The median number of SARS-CoV-2-reactive clonotypes increased from approximately 23 to 38, a change that did not reach significance.

The sequenced sample consisted of CD4+ T cells from blood, cultured in vitro. This TCR was recovered from a human donor who had recovered from COVID-19. This chain links TRBV7-8 with TRBJ1-1; D unresolved. Written as DNA, the CDR3 is TGTGCCAGCAACCCGGGAGATTGGACTGAAGCTTTCTTT. Its protein is CASNPGDWTEAFF.